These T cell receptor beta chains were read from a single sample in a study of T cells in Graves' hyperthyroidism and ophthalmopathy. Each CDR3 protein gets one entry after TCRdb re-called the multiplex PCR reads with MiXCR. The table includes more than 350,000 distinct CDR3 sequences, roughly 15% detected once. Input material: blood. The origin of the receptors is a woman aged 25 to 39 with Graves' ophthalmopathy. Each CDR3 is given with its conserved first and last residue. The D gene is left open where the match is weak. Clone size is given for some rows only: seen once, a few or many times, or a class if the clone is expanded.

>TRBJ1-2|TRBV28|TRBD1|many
CATSTNRDREANYGYTF
TGTGCCACCAGTACAAACCGGGACAGGGAAGCTAACTATGGCTACACCTTC
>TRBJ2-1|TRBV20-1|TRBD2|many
CSAQKRGGSYNEQFF
TGCAGTGCTCAAAAGCGGGGGGGCTCCTACAATGAGCAGTTCTTC
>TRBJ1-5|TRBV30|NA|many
CAWGDGGNQPQHF
TGTGCATGGGGGGACGGAGGCAATCAGCCCCAGCATTTT
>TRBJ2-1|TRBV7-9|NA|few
CASSLGLVNEQFF
TGTGCCAGCAGCTTAGGGTTAGTGAATGAGCAGTTCTTC
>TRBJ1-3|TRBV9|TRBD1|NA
CASSVHSGTVSSGNTIYF
TGTGCCAGCAGCGTCCATTCCGGGACAGTGAGCTCTGGTAACACCATATATTTT
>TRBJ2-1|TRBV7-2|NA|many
CASSLTGTQYNEQFF
TGTGCCAGCAGCCTTACCGGGACCCAATACAATGAGCAGTTCTTC
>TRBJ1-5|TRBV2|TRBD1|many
CASSEDRVGQPQHF
TGTGCCAGCAGTGAGGACAGGGTTGGTCAGCCCCAGCATTTT
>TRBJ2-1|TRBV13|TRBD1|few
CASSPFGTGFNEQFF
TGTGCCAGCAGCCCATTCGGGACAGGGTTCAATGAGCAGTTCTTC
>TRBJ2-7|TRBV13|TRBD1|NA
CASSRTGTYEQHF
TGTGCCAGCAGCAGGACAGGTACCTACGAGCAGCACTTC
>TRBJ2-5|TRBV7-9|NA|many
CASSHLTQETQYF
TGTGCCAGCAGCCACCTCACTCAAGAGACCCAGTACTTC
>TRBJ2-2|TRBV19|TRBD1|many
CASSLPTGGANTGELFF
TGTGCCAGTAGTCTCCCCACAGGGGGCGCGAACACCGGGGAGCTGTTTTTT
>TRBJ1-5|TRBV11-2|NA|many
CASSLNTNQPQHF
TGTGCCAGCAGCTTAAACACCAATCAGCCCCAGCATTTT
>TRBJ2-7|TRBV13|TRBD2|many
CASSLAAGVTYEQYF
TGTGCCAGCAGCTTAGCGGCGGGGGTCACCTACGAGCAGTACTTC
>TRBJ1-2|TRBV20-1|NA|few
CSARGETGLDGYTF
TGCAGTGCTAGAGGGGAGACAGGCCTTGATGGCTACACCTTC
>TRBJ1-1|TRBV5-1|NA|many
CASSLEQEAFF
TGCGCCAGCAGCTTGGAACAGGAAGCTTTCTTT
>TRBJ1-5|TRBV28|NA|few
CASSLGTARFNQPQHF
TGTGCCAGCAGTTTGGGAACAGCAAGATTCAATCAGCCCCAGCATTTT
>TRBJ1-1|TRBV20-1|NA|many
CSAHPGHINTEAFF
TGCAGTGCTCATCCGGGACATATAAACACTGAAGCTTTCTTT
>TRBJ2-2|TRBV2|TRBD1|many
CASSNDQGASGELFF
TGTGCCAGCTCGAACGACCAGGGGGCGTCCGGGGAGCTGTTTTTT
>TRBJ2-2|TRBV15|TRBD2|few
CATSRRAGGIGELFF
TGTGCCACCAGCAGGCGAGCGGGGGGTATCGGGGAGCTGTTTTTT
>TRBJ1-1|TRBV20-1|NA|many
CSAKGRATMNTEAFF
TGCAGTGCTAAGGGCAGGGCAACCATGAACACTGAAGCTTTCTTT
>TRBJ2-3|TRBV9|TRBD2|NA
CASSVGGDTDTQYF
TGTGCCAGCAGCGTCGGGGGGGACACAGATACGCAGTATTTT
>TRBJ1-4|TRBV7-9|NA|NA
CASSFFGEGKEKLFF
TGTGCCAGCAGCTTTTTCGGGGAGGGAAAAGAAAAACTGTTTTTT
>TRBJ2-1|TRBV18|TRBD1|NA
CASSRTGENEQFF
TGTGCCAGCTCGCGGACAGGGGAAAATGAGCAGTTCTTC
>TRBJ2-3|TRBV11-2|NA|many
CASSPARWDTQYF
TGTGCCAGCAGCCCCGCAAGATGGGATACGCAGTATTTT
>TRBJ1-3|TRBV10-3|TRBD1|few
CAISTGTGTSSGNTIYF
TGTGCCATCAGCACCGGGACAGGGACGAGTTCTGGAAACACCATATATTTT
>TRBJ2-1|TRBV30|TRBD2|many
CAWSSMGLAGGSGSYNEQFF
TGTGCCTGGAGTTCAATGGGACTAGCGGGGGGGTCCGGCTCCTACAATGAGCAGTTCTTC